This T cell receptor beta chain was recorded in a study of T cell responses to AZD1222 COVID-19 vaccine. Study-level points and caveats: Variant regions that are unmutated are reportedly the target of nearly half of spike-specific TCRs. Females outnumbered males among donors, who were mostly white British; clonal diversity was possibly underestimated. CD4 TCRs associated with vaccination spanned spike, dominating at 160-218 and 743-854. The study identified only a handful of AZD1222 recipients as seropositive at baseline.

With regard to this clone: What it binds is unknown.

This table comes from immunoSEQ multiplex PCR, and its TCRdb copy is limited to in-frame clones, with some not included. The sample has some 110,000 clones, about 91% seen once. Germline CDR1 reads ENHRY; CDR2 reads SYGVKD. The CDR3 covers 13 residues. After removal of 0 bases from V and 12 bases from J, the junction contained 7 bases not matched to a gene. The sample was peripheral blood, taken on day 0 of AZD1222 vaccination. The J gene is TRBJ2-7, the V gene TRBV10-3, with 8 bases identical to TRBD1. The source is an adult in good health. CDR3 in amino acids: CAISESNGQGTYF. The DNA of the CDR3 is TGTGCCATCAGTGAGTCGAACGGACAGGGCACGTACTTC.